A selection of T cell receptor beta chains follows, all from one sample in a study of T cell responses to AZD1222 COVID-19 vaccine. Clones were sequenced by immunoSEQ multiplex PCR, and TCRdb holds only the in-frame ones, with some missing. The table lists some 98,000 clones, roughly 83% of them singletons. Specimen: peripheral blood, collected 28 days after the second AZD1222 dose. The receptors stem from an adult who received the AZD1222 COVID-19 vaccine. CDR3s include the opening cysteine and the closing phenylalanine or tryptophan. The order of the fields is clone size, CDR3 length, V gene, D gene, J gene, CDR3 protein, CDR3 DNA. The D gene is left open where the match is weak. The size of a clone is reported for some rows only, either as once, few or many, or as a class for expanded clones.

.	17	TRBV5-6	TRBD1	TRBJ1-5	CASSRQGRMDDNQPQHF	TGTGCCAGCAGCCGACAGGGCCGGATGGATGACAATCAGCCCCAGCATTTT
.	15	TRBV5-1	.	TRBJ2-3	CASSLGWGSTDTQYF	TGCGCCAGCAGCTTGGGTTGGGGGAGCACAGATACGCAGTATTTT
.	14	TRBV10-3	.	TRBJ1-2	CAISEPTSAHGYTF	TGTGCCATCAGTGAGCCGACCTCGGCGCATGGCTACACCTTC
.	15	TRBV15	.	TRBJ2-5	CATSRDPGQRETQYF	TGTGCCACCAGCAGAGATCCCGGACAGAGGGAGACCCAGTACTTC
once	13	TRBV6-5	.	TRBJ2-3	CAGHPAASDTQYF	TGTGCCGGCCACCCGGCGGCATCGGATACGCAGTATTTT
.	15	TRBV7-3	.	TRBJ2-7	CASTTRWDNSYEQYF	TGTGCCAGCACCACCCGGTGGGATAATTCCTACGAGCAGTACTTC
.	14	TRBV15	.	TRBJ1-2	CATRFGGDPYGYTF	TGTGCCACCAGGTTCGGGGGGGACCCCTATGGCTACACCTTC
.	13	TRBV27	.	TRBJ2-2	CASSPSVTGELFF	TGTGCCAGCAGTCCCAGCGTCACCGGGGAGCTGTTTTTT
.	11	TRBV20-1	.	TRBJ2-7	CSGHSWGEQYF	TGCAGTGGTCACAGCTGGGGCGAGCAGTACTTC
few	13	TRBV19	TRBD1	TRBJ1-2	CASGTGAPYGYTF	TGTGCCAGCGGGACAGGGGCGCCCTATGGCTACACCTTC
.	14	TRBV19	.	TRBJ1-5	CASSIKQSGQPQHF	TGTGCCAGTAGTATTAAACAGAGCGGTCAGCCCCAGCATTTT
once	14	TRBV6-4	.	TRBJ1-1	CASRSDRRNTEAFF	TGTGCCAGCAGATCGGACAGAAGGAACACTGAAGCTTTCTTT
.	12	TRBV19	TRBD1	TRBJ2-7	CASGATGAEQYF	TGTGCCAGTGGGGCGACAGGGGCCGAGCAGTACTTC
.	16	TRBV28	.	TRBJ1-2	CASSYTGINANYGYTF	TGTGCCAGCAGCTATACCGGGATAAATGCTAACTATGGCTACACCTTC
.	19	TRBV3-1/TRBV3-2	.	TRBJ2-4	CASSQYLLSPGRSKNIQYF	TGTGCCAGCAGCCAATATTTGCTATCCCCGGGACGGTCAAAAAACATTCAGTACTTC
.	12	TRBV7-9	.	TRBJ2-7	CASSPNLYEQYF	TGTGCCAGCAGCCCGAACCTCTACGAGCAGTACTTC
.	13	TRBV27	TRBD1	TRBJ1-3	CASSPRQGLTIYF	TGTGCCAGCAGCCCAAGACAGGGGTTAACCATATATTTT
few	16	TRBV13	TRBD2	TRBJ2-1	CASSLGPSGDYNEQFF	TGTGCCAGCAGCTTAGGCCCCAGCGGGGACTACAATGAGCAGTTCTTC
.	14	TRBV18	TRBD1	TRBJ2-7	CASSQGTGVYEQYF	TGTGCCAGCTCACAAGGGACAGGGGTATACGAGCAGTACTTC
.	14	TRBV18	.	TRBJ1-1	CASSPAGENTEAFF	TGTGCCAGCTCACCAGCAGGGGAAAACACTGAAGCTTTCTTT
.	17	TRBV7-8	TRBD1	TRBJ2-2	CASTLGVGQGIAGELFF	TGTGCCAGCACCCTAGGTGTCGGACAGGGAATTGCCGGGGAGCTGTTTTTT
.	13	TRBV5-5	.	TRBJ1-1	CASSLLRDTEAFF	TGTGCCAGCAGCTTGCTAAGGGACACTGAAGCTTTCTTT
.	13	TRBV5-1	TRBD1	TRBJ1-1	CASSIGGQGEAFF	TGCGCCAGCAGCATAGGCGGACAGGGCGAAGCTTTCTTT
.	14	TRBV10-3	.	TRBJ1-1	CAISATGEVTEAFF	TGTGCCATCAGTGCGACAGGCGAGGTCACTGAAGCTTTCTTT
.	15	TRBV5-1	.	TRBJ1-5	CASSLGGDSNQPQHF	TGCGCCAGCAGCTTGGGTGGGGACAGCAATCAGCCCCAGCATTTT
.	13	TRBV7-9	.	TRBJ1-1	CASRPTALDEAFF	TGTGCCAGCCGTCCTACAGCGCTGGATGAAGCTTTCTTT
.	15	TRBV25-1	TRBD1	TRBJ2-2	CASSERDSVTGELFF	TGTGCCAGCAGTGAGAGGGACAGTGTCACCGGGGAGCTGTTTTTT
.	14	TRBV18	.	TRBJ1-1	CASSPGGIDTEAFF	TGTGCCAGCTCCCCGGGCGGTATCGACACTGAAGCTTTCTTT
.	17	TRBV7-8	TRBD1	TRBJ1-4	CASSSRDRVGGNEKLFF	TGTGCCAGCAGCTCCCGGGACAGGGTTGGGGGAAATGAAAAACTGTTTTTT
.	15	TRBV6-6	.	TRBJ1-3	CASSYPGGLGNTIYF	TGTGCCAGCAGTTACCCCGGGGGGCTTGGAAACACCATATATTTT
.	14	TRBV25-1	.	TRBJ1-6	CASSEPLQGSPLHF	TGTGCCAGCAGTGAACCCTTACAGGGTTCACCCCTCCACTTT
.	14	TRBV2	TRBD2	TRBJ2-5	CASSGHGGDETQYF	TGTGCCAGCAGTGGTCACGGGGGGGATGAGACCCAGTACTTC
.	13	TRBV11-2	.	TRBJ2-3	CASSLSAGDTQYF	TGTGCCAGCAGCTTATCCGCAGGGGATACGCAGTATTTT
few	12	TRBV28	.	TRBJ2-7	CASQQGAYEQYF	TGTGCCAGTCAACAGGGAGCCTACGAGCAGTACTTC
.	15	TRBV13	TRBD1	TRBJ1-3	CASSSGQGVGNTIYF	TGTGCCAGCAGCTCAGGACAGGGGGTGGGAAACACCATATATTTT
.	12	TRBV4-1	.	TRBJ1-4	CASSQVYEKLFF	TGCGCCAGCAGCCAAGTTTATGAAAAACTGTTTTTT
.	14	TRBV5-1	.	TRBJ1-1	CASSDGNPRGEAFF	TGCGCCAGCAGCGACGGGAACCCACGGGGTGAAGCTTTCTTT
.	12	TRBV12-3/TRBV12-4	.	TRBJ1-2	CASSLARLGYTF	TGTGCCAGCAGTTTAGCCAGGCTGGGCTACACCTTC
.	11	TRBV7-9	.	TRBJ2-7	CASSQGFEQYF	TGTGCCAGCAGCCAAGGGTTCGAGCAGTACTTC
.	13	TRBV12-3/TRBV12-4	.	TRBJ2-1	CASSSLRSGEQFF	TGTGCCAGCAGTTCTTTACGGTCGGGTGAGCAGTTCTTC
.	13	TRBV7-9	.	TRBJ1-2	CASSQSGNYGYTF	TGTGCCAGCAGCCAGAGCGGAAACTATGGCTACACCTTC
.	15	TRBV6-5	TRBD2	TRBJ2-3	CASKRGEVKGDTQYF	TGTGCCAGCAAACGGGGGGAAGTCAAAGGAGATACGCAGTATTTT
.	16	TRBV6-1	.	TRBJ1-5	CASSESRSQGIQPQHF	TGTGCCAGCAGTGAGTCCCGGAGCCAAGGTATCCAGCCCCAGCATTTT